A selection of T cell receptor beta chains follows, all from one sample in a study of T cell repertoires in cytomegalovirus infection. TCRdb re-derived calls from the reads in MiXCR, one entry per CDR3 protein. Seen here are approximately 500,000 distinct CDR3 sequences, around 35% observed once, and the top ten hold about a sixth. Antigens for these TCRs are unknown. This sample comprised cultured PBMCs, obtained from culture after CMV antigen stimulation. The receptors derive from a human donor in good health (CMV status not recorded). Some clones in this sample may be carry-over from other donors' samples. Both conserved end residues are part of each CDR3. D genes are given only for firm matches. Size values are once, few and many counts, or a class for expanded clones, and some rows have none.

clone size: NA; V gene: TRBV19; D gene: NA; J gene: TRBJ2-1; CDR3 protein: CASTPTPPYEQFF; CDR3 DNA: TGTGCCAGTACCCCCACCCCTCCGTATGAGCAGTTCTTC
clone size: NA; V gene: TRBV5-1; D gene: NA; J gene: TRBJ2-3; CDR3 protein: CASSPEGGTVADTQYF; CDR3 DNA: TGCGCCAGCAGCCCGGAGGGGGGGACAGTGGCAGATACGCAGTATTTT
clone size: NA; V gene: TRBV7-2; D gene: NA; J gene: TRBJ1-2; CDR3 protein: CASSLDLINYGYTF; CDR3 DNA: TGTGCCAGCAGCTTAGACCTGATAAACTATGGCTACACCTTC
clone size: many; V gene: TRBV7-2; D gene: NA; J gene: TRBJ1-5; CDR3 protein: CASSLGVPQPQHF; CDR3 DNA: TGTGCCAGCAGTTTAGGGGTACCCCAGCCCCAGCATTTT
clone size: NA; V gene: TRBV4-3; D gene: TRBD1; J gene: TRBJ2-3; CDR3 protein: CASSQRDRVTDTQYF; CDR3 DNA: TGCGCCAGCAGCCAAAGAGACAGGGTAACAGATACGCAGTATTTT
clone size: NA; V gene: TRBV11-2; D gene: NA; J gene: TRBJ2-1; CDR3 protein: CASSLVPARFSYNEQFF; CDR3 DNA: TGTGCCAGCAGCTTAGTTCCAGCACGATTCTCCTACAATGAGCAGTTCTTC
clone size: few; V gene: TRBV14; D gene: TRBD2; J gene: TRBJ2-1; CDR3 protein: CASSQDGGRGNEQFF; CDR3 DNA: TGTGCCAGCAGCCAAGACGGGGGGAGAGGGAATGAGCAGTTCTTC
clone size: few; V gene: TRBV6-6; D gene: NA; J gene: TRBJ1-2; CDR3 protein: CASSRDSYTF; CDR3 DNA: TGTGCCAGCAGTAGGGACAGCTACACCTTC
clone size: few; V gene: TRBV4-3; D gene: TRBD2; J gene: TRBJ2-3; CDR3 protein: CASSQDIGLGLADTQYF; CDR3 DNA: TGCGCCAGCAGCCAAGATATCGGACTAGGATTGGCAGATACGCAGTATTTT
clone size: few; V gene: TRBV5-1; D gene: NA; J gene: TRBJ2-1; CDR3 protein: CASSQGSGTRSLNEQFF; CDR3 DNA: TGCGCCAGCAGCCAAGGTTCCGGGACCAGGAGTCTTAATGAGCAGTTCTTC
clone size: many; V gene: TRBV7-8; D gene: NA; J gene: TRBJ2-7; CDR3 protein: CASSLDPSYEQYF; CDR3 DNA: TGTGCCAGCAGCTTAGACCCGTCCTACGAGCAGTACTTC
clone size: few; V gene: TRBV27; D gene: NA; J gene: TRBJ1-6; CDR3 protein: CASSLGQGTYNSPLHF; CDR3 DNA: TGTGCCAGCAGTTTAGGGCAGGGGACTTATAATTCACCCCTCCACTTT
clone size: few; V gene: TRBV7-8; D gene: NA; J gene: TRBJ2-1; CDR3 protein: CASSSNSGSSYNEQFF; CDR3 DNA: TGTGCCAGCAGCTCGAATAGCGGAAGCTCCTACAATGAGCAGTTCTTC
clone size: few; V gene: TRBV6-5; D gene: TRBD2; J gene: TRBJ2-1; CDR3 protein: CASSYSGSLYNEQFF; CDR3 DNA: TGTGCCAGCAGTTATAGCGGGAGTTTGTACAATGAGCAGTTCTTC
clone size: many; V gene: TRBV7-2; D gene: NA; J gene: TRBJ2-1; CDR3 protein: CASSLAGAFYNEQFF; CDR3 DNA: TGTGCCAGCAGCTTAGCGGGAGCCTTTTACAATGAGCAGTTCTTC
clone size: few; V gene: TRBV7-9; D gene: NA; J gene: TRBJ2-5; CDR3 protein: CASSLRTYGETQYF; CDR3 DNA: TGTGCCAGCAGCTTACGGACTTATGGAGAGACCCAGTACTTC
clone size: NA; V gene: TRBV6-2/TRBV6-3; D gene: TRBD2; J gene: TRBJ2-7; CDR3 protein: CASSYPSGTSGILAYEQYF; CDR3 DNA: TGTGCCAGCAGTTACCCCTCAGGGACTAGCGGGATCCTGGCCTACGAGCAGTACTTC
clone size: few; V gene: TRBV7-2; D gene: TRBD1; J gene: TRBJ2-2; CDR3 protein: CASSWDRVRAAGELFF; CDR3 DNA: TGTGCCAGCAGCTGGGACAGAGTTCGCGCGGCCGGGGAGCTGTTTTTT
clone size: NA; V gene: TRBV28; D gene: NA; J gene: TRBJ1-2; CDR3 protein: CASSPFWDTPNYGYTF; CDR3 DNA: TGTGCCAGCAGTCCCTTCTGGGACACACCTAACTATGGCTACACCTTC
clone size: once; V gene: TRBV5-4; D gene: NA; J gene: TRBJ2-4; CDR3 protein: CASSVGDGRMTF; CDR3 DNA: TGTGCCAGCAGCGTGGGCGACGGACGGATGACCTTC
clone size: NA; V gene: TRBV6-5; D gene: NA; J gene: TRBJ2-3; CDR3 protein: CASSSVQGSSDTQYF; CDR3 DNA: TGTGCCAGCAGTTCAGTACAGGGTTCCTCCGATACGCAGTATTTT
clone size: many; V gene: TRBV7-2; D gene: NA; J gene: TRBJ2-5; CDR3 protein: CASSLETSLEWETQYF; CDR3 DNA: TGTGCCAGCAGCTTAGAAACGTCTTTAGAATGGGAGACCCAGTACTTC
clone size: once; V gene: TRBV4-1; D gene: TRBD1; J gene: TRBJ2-7; CDR3 protein: CASSQEQGAIAYEQYF; CDR3 DNA: TGCGCCAGCAGCCAAGAACAGGGGGCTATCGCTTACGAGCAGTACTTC
clone size: few; V gene: TRBV20-1; D gene: TRBD2; J gene: TRBJ2-3; CDR3 protein: CSGGGGRADTQYF; CDR3 DNA: TGCAGTGGGGGTGGCGGGAGAGCAGATACGCAGTATTTT
clone size: NA; V gene: TRBV7-2; D gene: NA; J gene: TRBJ2-3; CDR3 protein: CASSLDPWRSLRGSTDTQYF; CDR3 DNA: TGTGCCAGCAGCTTGGATCCGTGGAGGTCTCTGCGCGGTAGCACAGATACGCAGTATTTT
clone size: NA; V gene: TRBV7-2; D gene: NA; J gene: TRBJ1-2; CDR3 protein: CASSLGGEGGTF; CDR3 DNA: TGTGCCAGCAGCTTAGGGGGGGAGGGCGGTACCTTC
clone size: NA; V gene: TRBV6-2/TRBV6-3; D gene: TRBD2; J gene: TRBJ2-1; CDR3 protein: CASMTSRYYNEQFF; CDR3 DNA: TGTGCCAGTATGACTAGCCGTTACTACAATGAGCAGTTCTTC
clone size: NA; V gene: TRBV11-2; D gene: NA; J gene: TRBJ2-2; CDR3 protein: CASSLGQWPLGDTGELFF; CDR3 DNA: TGTGCCAGCAGCCTCGGGCAGTGGCCTCTGGGTGACACCGGGGAGCTGTTTTTT
clone size: NA; V gene: TRBV29-1; D gene: TRBD1; J gene: TRBJ2-1; CDR3 protein: CSVEDRGWSSYNEQFF; CDR3 DNA: TGCAGCGTGGAGGACAGGGGCTGGAGCTCCTACAATGAGCAGTTCTTC
clone size: NA; V gene: TRBV12-5; D gene: TRBD1; J gene: TRBJ1-1; CDR3 protein: CASGLVITGALNTEAFF; CDR3 DNA: TGTGCTAGTGGTTTGGTAATTACAGGGGCCTTGAACACTGAAGCTTTCTTT
clone size: NA; V gene: TRBV10-2; D gene: TRBD2; J gene: TRBJ2-1; CDR3 protein: CASSDLAGAPEQFF; CDR3 DNA: TGCGCCAGCAGTGATTTAGCGGGAGCCCCTGAGCAGTTCTTC